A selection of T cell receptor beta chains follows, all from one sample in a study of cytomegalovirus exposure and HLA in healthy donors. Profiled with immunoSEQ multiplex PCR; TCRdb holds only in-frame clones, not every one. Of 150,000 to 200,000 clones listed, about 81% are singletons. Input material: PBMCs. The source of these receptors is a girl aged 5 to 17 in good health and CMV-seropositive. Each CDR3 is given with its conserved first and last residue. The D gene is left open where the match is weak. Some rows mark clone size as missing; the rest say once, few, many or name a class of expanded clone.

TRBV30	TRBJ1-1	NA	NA	TGTGCCTGGAGTCGGGGTTCCACTGAAGCTTTCTTT	CAWSRGSTEAFF
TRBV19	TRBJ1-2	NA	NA	TGTGCCAGTATGCGGGACTATGGCTACACCTTC	CASMRDYGYTF
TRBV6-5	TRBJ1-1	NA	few	TGTGCCAGCCACCTCTCGGAAGGGGAGGCCACTGAAGCTTTCTTT	CASHLSEGEATEAFF
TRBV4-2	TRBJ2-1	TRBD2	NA	TGTGCCAGCAGCGCAACTAGCGGGGGGGCCCGTCGGTACAATGAGCAGTTCTTC	CASSATSGGARRYNEQFF
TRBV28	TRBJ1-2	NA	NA	TGTGCCAGCAGTCCCGCTAGGGGATCTCCTGGCTCTGTCTTCCGAGGCTACACCTTC	CASSPARGSPGSVFRGYTF
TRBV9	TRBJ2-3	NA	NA	TGTGCCAGCAGCGGGGGCTACCCCACAGATACGCAGTATTTT	CASSGGYPTDTQYF
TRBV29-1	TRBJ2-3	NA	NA	TGCAGCGTTGACTCCGGGAGAGTCACAGATACGCAGTATTTT	CSVDSGRVTDTQYF
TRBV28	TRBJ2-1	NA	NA	TGTGCCAGCAGTTTCCCCCACAGGGAGCAGTTCTTC	CASSFPHREQFF
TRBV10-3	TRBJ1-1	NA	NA	TGTGCCATCAGTGAGGCCACAGGGAACACTGAAGCTTTCTTT	CAISEATGNTEAFF
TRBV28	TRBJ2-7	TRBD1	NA	TGTGCCAGCAGTTTCAGGGGGAACTCCTACGAGCAGTACTTC	CASSFRGNSYEQYF
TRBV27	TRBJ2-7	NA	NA	TGTGCCAGCAGTTGGCAGGGACTCCCCTACGAGCAGTACTTC	CASSWQGLPYEQYF
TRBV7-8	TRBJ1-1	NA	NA	TGTGCCAGCAGCACCCGCACAGGGAAGAACACTGAAGCTTTCTTT	CASSTRTGKNTEAFF
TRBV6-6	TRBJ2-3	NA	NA	TGTGCCAGCAGTCTTGGCCCCGAAGATACGCAGTATTTT	CASSLGPEDTQYF
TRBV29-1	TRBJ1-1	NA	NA	TGCAGCGTTGGGGGGGGAGGGGGTTCAACTGAAGCTTTCTTT	CSVGGGGGSTEAFF
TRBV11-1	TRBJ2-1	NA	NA	TGTGCCAGCAGCTTAGGAGAGTCGGCTAGCGAACGAGATGAGCAGTTCTTC	CASSLGESASERDEQFF
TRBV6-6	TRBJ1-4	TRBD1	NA	TGTGCCAGCAACCCGGGACAGGGGCCTCCTAATGAAAAACTGTTTTTT	CASNPGQGPPNEKLFF
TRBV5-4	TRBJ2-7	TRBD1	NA	TGTGCCAGCAGCCTAGCGACAGGGGGGAACTACGAGCAGTACTTC	CASSLATGGNYEQYF
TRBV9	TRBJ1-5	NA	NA	TGTGCCAGCAGTCTCCGTGGGGGGGATCAGCCCCAGCATTTT	CASSLRGGDQPQHF
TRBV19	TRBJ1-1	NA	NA	TGTGCCAGTAGTATACGAAACCAGGCTGAAGCTTTCTTT	CASSIRNQAEAFF
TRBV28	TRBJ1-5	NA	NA	TGTGCCCTGGGGAGGGGAGGCAGTCAGCCCCAGCATTTT	CALGRGGSQPQHF
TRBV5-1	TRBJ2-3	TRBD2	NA	TGCGCCAGCAGAAACGGGGGGGGCGTCACAGATACGCAGTATTTT	CASRNGGGVTDTQYF
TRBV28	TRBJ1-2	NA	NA	TGTGCCAGCAGTTCGCGGGGCCGGAGTGGCTACACCTTC	CASSSRGRSGYTF
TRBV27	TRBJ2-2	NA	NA	TGTGCCAGCAGTTTACTAGGCGCGGAGGACGGGGAGCTGTTTTTT	CASSLLGAEDGELFF
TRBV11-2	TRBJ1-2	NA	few	TGTGCCAGCAGCAACTATTTTGCCGACGGCTACACCTTC	CASSNYFADGYTF
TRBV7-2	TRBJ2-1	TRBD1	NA	TGTGCCAGCAGCTCGGGACAGGGTCATTACAATGAGCAGTTCTTC	CASSSGQGHYNEQFF
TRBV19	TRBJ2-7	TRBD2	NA	TGTGCCAGTAGCCCCCGGGGGGGCATCTCCTACGAGCAGTACTTC	CASSPRGGISYEQYF
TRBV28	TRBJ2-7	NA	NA	TGTGCCAGCAGTTTCCTATTAAGATCGGGAAGGTCGACAGGATCCTACTACGAGCAGTACTTC	CASSFLLRSGRSTGSYYEQYF
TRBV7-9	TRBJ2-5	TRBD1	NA	TGTGCCAGCAGCCCAACAGGGGGCTGGGAGACCCAGTACTTC	CASSPTGGWETQYF
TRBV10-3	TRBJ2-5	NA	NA	TGTGCCATCCGGAGTAAGGGGGACCAAGAGACCCAGTACTTC	CAIRSKGDQETQYF
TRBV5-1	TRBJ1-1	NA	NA	TGCGCCAGCAGCTTGGATGGGCCACCAAACACTGAAGCTTTCTTT	CASSLDGPPNTEAFF